This T cell receptor (beta chain) stems from a study of metastatic and nonmetastatic thyroid tumors (TCRdb year 2020). Some background on the complete study: The researchers compared repertoires between peripheral blood samples and tumor or nodule tissue samples from patients with malignant or benign thyroid disease. The research as a whole found: In both blood and tumor samples, TCR beta diversity was reported to be significantly higher in malignant tumors than in benign nodules.

Library preparation used PCR. Sequencing was performed on an Illumina HiSeq 4000. The TCR beta-chain CDR3 region of each patient was profiled by high-throughput sequencing. As for the authors' bioinformatics: CDR3 differences across clinicopathological groups were used to build a classifier for discriminating distant-metastatic papillary thyroid cancer patients. The Shannon index was used to measure repertoire diversity, and the Morisita-Horn index was used to measure how similar tumor and blood repertoires were. Starting from the raw public reads, TCRdb applied fastp trimming at Q25, assembled clones with MiXCR and retained in-frame beta chains. In this record, the V and J calls reflect TCRdb's handling and not the investigators' own analysis. In this sample the table shows about 35,000 clones, around 32% of which occur a single time. 6.5% to 9% of the sample comes from the top ten. The V and J ends are trimmed by 4 bases and 5 bases, leaving 17 bases between them. Taken from cysteine to phenylalanine, the CDR3 has 15 residues. CDR3 DNA is the only sequence kept; it has 45 bases, read in frame from the first base. The germline V gene (reference sequence) provides CDR1 LGHDT and CDR2 YNNKEL.

No patient had received any treatment before thyroid surgery. The study retrospectively analysed patient clinical samples collected from about 2012 to 2018 using T-cell receptor beta sequencing. This clone was observed at least ten times. Its antigen remains unidentified. Per-nucleotide qualities are absent, and no much larger clonotype sits a single base away. The chain joins TRBV3-1 to TRBJ1-2; no D gene call is confident. Sequencing input: blood. This clonotype originated in a female donor with papillary thyroid cancer or a benign thyroid nodule (not recorded which). Some clones in this sample may be carry-over from other donors' samples. DNA sequence: TGTGCCAGCAGCCCCACCCCGGAGCAGTCTTATGGCTACACCTTC. This encodes CASSPTPEQSYGYTF.